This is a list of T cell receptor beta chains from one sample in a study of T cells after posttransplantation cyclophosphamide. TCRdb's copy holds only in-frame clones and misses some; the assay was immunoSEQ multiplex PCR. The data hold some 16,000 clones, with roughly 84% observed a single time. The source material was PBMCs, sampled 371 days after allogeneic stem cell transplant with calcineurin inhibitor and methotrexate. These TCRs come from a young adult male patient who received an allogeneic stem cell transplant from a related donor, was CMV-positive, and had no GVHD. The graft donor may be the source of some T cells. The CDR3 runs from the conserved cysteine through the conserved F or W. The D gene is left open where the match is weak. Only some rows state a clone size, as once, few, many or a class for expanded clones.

cdr3_aa: CASRSSTDTQYF; cdr3_nt: TGCGCCAGCAGATCTAGCACCGATACGCAGTATTTT; d_call: -; v_call: TRBV5-1; j_call: TRBJ2-3; clone_size: -
cdr3_aa: CASSLGGLAGPYGEQFF; cdr3_nt: TGTGCCAGCAGCTTAGGGGGACTAGCGGGTCCTTATGGTGAGCAGTTCTTC; d_call: TRBD2; v_call: TRBV7-2; j_call: TRBJ2-1; clone_size: -
cdr3_aa: CASSQSWQGVNEQFF; cdr3_nt: TGCGCCAGCAGTCAATCTTGGCAGGGGGTGAATGAGCAGTTCTTC; d_call: TRBD1; v_call: TRBV23-1; j_call: TRBJ2-1; clone_size: -
cdr3_aa: CASSQEGGTTEAFF; cdr3_nt: TGTGCCAGCAGCCAAGAAGGGGGAACCACTGAAGCTTTCTTT; d_call: -; v_call: TRBV4-2; j_call: TRBJ1-1; clone_size: -
cdr3_aa: CASSLFPERVSYEQYF; cdr3_nt: TGTGCCAGCAGTTTATTTCCGGAGAGGGTATCCTACGAGCAGTACTTC; d_call: -; v_call: TRBV27; j_call: TRBJ2-7; clone_size: once
cdr3_aa: CASSHQLGTVSYSEQFF; cdr3_nt: TGCGCCAGCAGCCACCAACTAGGGACAGTCTCCTACAGTGAGCAGTTCTTC; d_call: TRBD1; v_call: TRBV5-1; j_call: TRBJ2-1; clone_size: -
cdr3_aa: CASSLTQGGYQPQHF; cdr3_nt: TGTGCCAGCAGCCTTACGCAGGGTGGGTATCAGCCCCAGCATTTT; d_call: -; v_call: TRBV6-5; j_call: TRBJ1-5; clone_size: few
cdr3_aa: CATKRGHEQYF; cdr3_nt: TGTGCCACGAAGAGGGGGCACGAGCAGTACTTC; d_call: TRBD1; v_call: TRBV27; j_call: TRBJ2-7; clone_size: -
cdr3_aa: CASRQGLEGTIYF; cdr3_nt: TGTGCCAGCAGACAGGGACTAGAGGGCACCATATATTTT; d_call: -; v_call: TRBV6-6; j_call: TRBJ1-3; clone_size: -
cdr3_aa: CAWSSITGGNSPLHF; cdr3_nt: TGTGCCTGGAGTTCAATAACAGGGGGCAATTCACCCCTCCACTTT; d_call: TRBD1; v_call: TRBV30; j_call: TRBJ1-6; clone_size: few